This is a list of T cell receptor beta chains from one sample in a study of blood T cells in healthy people across ages. Using its own MiXCR run on the 5' RACE reads, TCRdb lists one record per CDR3 protein. This sample carries over a million distinct CDR3 sequences, 35% to 55% of them seen once, and the ten largest clones take approximately 17%. Sample: blood. The receptor source for this set is a woman aged 55-69 years in good health. Each CDR3 is given with its conserved first and last residue. A D gene is named only where the DNA matches it firmly. A row's size may be missing; if present it is once, few, many or a size class.

d_gene,v_gene,abundance,j_gene,CDR3nt,CDR3aa
-,TRBV20-1,few,TRBJ1-2,TGCAGTGCCAGTATGGGGGGGCGAGGCTATGGCTACACCTTC,CSASMGGRGYGYTF
TRBD2,TRBV20-1,once,TRBJ2-1,TGCAGTGCTAGAGAGAGACTAGCGGCTTACAATGAGCAGTTCTTC,CSARERLAAYNEQFF
-,TRBV29-1,-,TRBJ2-1,TGCAGCGTTGAAGGAATAGGGGACCCTACGTGGGAACAGTTCTTC,CSVEGIGDPTWEQFF
TRBD2,TRBV27,-,TRBJ2-5,TGTGCCAGCAGTTTTGGGCGGGAGGGCCAGGTGACCCAGTACTTC,CASSFGREGQVTQYF
-,TRBV21-1,-,TRBJ2-7,TGTGCCAGCAGCAAAGTTCCAGGGGGCCACGAGCAGTACTTC,CASSKVPGGHEQYF
-,TRBV6-1,few,TRBJ1-5,TGTGCCAGCGTCCCCCGGGTAGGGGCTCAGCCCCAGCATTTT,CASVPRVGAQPQHF
TRBD2,TRBV14,-,TRBJ2-7,TGTGCCAGCAGCCGACGTCAGACTAGCGGGACCCCCACTTCCTACGAGCAGTACTTC,CASSRRQTSGTPTSYEQYF
-,TRBV29-1,few,TRBJ2-5,TGCAGCGGCCTGTTAGGGAGTAGAACCCAGTACTTC,CSGLLGSRTQYF
-,TRBV7-9,-,TRBJ2-5,TGTGCCAGCAGCCAGGGTGACCTAGCGACGTACTTC,CASSQGDLATYF
-,TRBV29-1,-,TRBJ1-1,TGCAGCGTTGATGTACTTAGTGAAGCTTTCTTT,CSVDVLSEAFF
TRBD2,TRBV5-1,-,TRBJ2-1,TGCGCCAGCAGCAGCGACCCCGGGACTAGCGTTTACAATGAGCAGTTCTTC,CASSSDPGTSVYNEQFF
-,TRBV4-3,-,TRBJ2-7,TGCGCCAGCAGCCAAGAGGTGGTCCGCTACGAGCAGTACTTC,CASSQEVVRYEQYF
TRBD2,TRBV20-1,-,TRBJ2-1,TGCAGTGCTAGAAGTTCTAGCGGGAGGGCCCTCGGTGAGCAGTTCTTC,CSARSSSGRALGEQFF
-,TRBV5-6,-,TRBJ2-4,TGTGCCAGCAGCTTGGGGTTTGACAGGACCGAAAACATTCAGTACTTC,CASSLGFDRTENIQYF
TRBD2,TRBV7-3,-,TRBJ2-1,TGTGCCAGCAGCTTAACGGGGACTACCTACAATGAGCAGTTCTTC,CASSLTGTTYNEQFF
TRBD1,TRBV6-6,-,TRBJ2-3,TGTGCCAGCAGTGGTCGGGGACAGGGTCGGGGTAATACGCAGTATTTT,CASSGRGQGRGNTQYF
TRBD2,TRBV3-1,once,TRBJ2-1,TGTGCCAGCAGCCCCCGGGTAGCGGGAGGCTCTTACAATGAGCAGTTCTTC,CASSPRVAGGSYNEQFF
TRBD2,TRBV20-1,many,TRBJ2-7,TGCAGTGCTAATATTGTAGTGGCGGGGGAAAGCTCCTACGAGCAGTACTTC,CSANIVVAGESSYEQYF
TRBD2,TRBV12-3/TRBV12-4,few,TRBJ2-7,TGTGCCAGCAGTTTAGCACGTACGGGGAGGGTCACTCCTGAGCAGTACTTC,CASSLARTGRVTPEQYF
-,TRBV24-1,-,TRBJ2-3,TGTGCCACCAGTCAAGGGGCGGCCATTACAGATACGCAGTATTTT,CATSQGAAITDTQYF
-,TRBV30,-,TRBJ1-2,TGTGCTTCCGTAATAGGAGCGGTTGGCTACACCTTC,CASVIGAVGYTF
-,TRBV10-3,-,TRBJ2-1,TGTGCCATCAGTGTCGCGACAGGCTCCTACAATGAGCAGTTCTTC,CAISVATGSYNEQFF
-,TRBV6-2/TRBV6-3,few,TRBJ2-5,TGTGCCAGCGGACCAGGATTACGGCAAGAGACCCAGTACTTC,CASGPGLRQETQYF
-,TRBV2,few,TRBJ2-4,TGTGCCAGCAGTGAAGTGCCCCCTAAGATAGCCAAAAACATTCAGTACTTC,CASSEVPPKIAKNIQYF
TRBD1,TRBV6-6,-,TRBJ1-2,TGTGCCAGCAGGTACCGGGACAGGGTCTATGGCTACACCTTC,CASRYRDRVYGYTF
-,TRBV16,-,TRBJ1-2,TGTGCCAGCAGCCAAGAGCAGGGAAAGGGCTATGGCTACACCTTC,CASSQEQGKGYGYTF
-,TRBV29-1,few,TRBJ2-1,TGCAGCGTTGTAATGGACCGGAATGAGCAGTTCTTC,CSVVMDRNEQFF
TRBD1,TRBV11-1,-,TRBJ1-1,TGTGCCAGCAGCTTAGCTTTACAGGGGGCGCGGAACACTGAAGCTTTCTTT,CASSLALQGARNTEAFF
-,TRBV12-3/TRBV12-4,-,TRBJ2-5,TGTGCCAGCAGCGGCGGGGTTGGGTACCAAGAGACCCAGTACTTC,CASSGGVGYQETQYF
-,TRBV6-4,-,TRBJ2-7,TGTGCCAGCATGGCAGGGGCCTGCGCACAGTACTTC,CASMAGACAQYF
TRBD2,TRBV10-3,-,TRBJ2-7,TGTGCCATCAGTCCAGAGCGACTAGCGGGCAATGAGCAGTACTTC,CAISPERLAGNEQYF
TRBD2,TRBV20-1,few,TRBJ2-1,TGCAGTGCTAGAGACTTTAGCGGGTCTTTCGATGAGCAGTTCTTC,CSARDFSGSFDEQFF
TRBD1,TRBV12-3/TRBV12-4,-,TRBJ2-7,TGTGCCAGCAGACAAACGACAGGGGGCTACGAGCAGTACTTC,CASRQTTGGYEQYF
-,TRBV7-6,-,TRBJ1-2,TGTGCCAGCAGCTTAGCGGTTGGGGGCAACCATGGCTACACCTTC,CASSLAVGGNHGYTF
TRBD2,TRBV6-1,-,TRBJ2-1,TGTGTCAGCAGGAGGGCCACCCCACCGACTAGCGGGAGTAATGAGCAGTTCTTC,CVSRRATPPTSGSNEQFF
TRBD1,TRBV4-2,-,TRBJ2-5,TGTGCCAGCAGCCAAGGGGACAGCCTGAGGCAAGAGACCCAGTACTTC,CASSQGDSLRQETQYF